This T cell receptor beta chain was captured by sequencing in a study of CD8+ T cells in alopecia areata. Findings and limits, study-wide: Many expanded lesional clones persisted in scalp and blood during tofacitinib. Affected lesional scalp, above all in alopecia totalis/universalis, was more clonal than normal scalp. Links between baseline CD8+ expansion and response need larger treated cohorts.

Extraction of RNA preceded its reverse transcription into cDNA, which served as the sequencing template. Assay used: immunoSEQ multiplex PCR; TCRdb lists only in-frame clones, some missing. The sample lists over 150,000 clones, 58% occurring once. The CDR3 is 19 residues long. The J segment lost 4 bases and the V segment lost 0 bases, leaving 13 bases of the junction unmatched. Note on this clone: Its antigen remains unidentified.

Treatment: oral pan-JAK inhibitor, 5-10 mg twice daily. Investigators sorted PBMCs to obtain both CD4+ and CD8+ T cells. This TCR came from a human donor with alopecia areata. Specimen: CD8+ T cells sorted from blood, collected at week 24, from a patient treated with tofacitinib. V gene TRBV23-1 combines with J gene TRBJ2-1; 9 bases are shared with TRBD1. TRBV23-1 is identified as an open reading frame with a role that is uncertain. CDR3 DNA sequence: TGCGCCAGCAGTCAATCTCTGGACCCTGACAGGGGGAAGTACAATGAGCAGTTCTTC. Protein product: CASSQSLDPDRGKYNEQFF.